Following are 19 T cell receptor beta chains from one sample sequenced in a study of shared clonotypes between healthy human individuals. TCRdb keeps only in-frame clones here, not all; method: immunoSEQ multiplex PCR. In the table there are 2 million to 2.5 million clones, approximately 94% of which are singletons. The sequencing sample was made of naive CD4+ T cells sorted from blood. Subset of the sample: CD45RA+ positively selected. All receptors derive from a man aged 18 to 35 in good health.

The chain couples TRBV11-3 to TRBJ2-3, with 7 bases aligning to TRBD2. Germline trimming cut 0 bases from V and 4 bases from J; bases unmatched to any gene: 16. Germline assignment: CDR1 SGHNT and CDR2 YENEEA. This CDR3 spans 19 amino acids. CDR3 sequence reads: CASSLDGGGVGGAADTQYF. CDR3 bases: TGTGCCAGCAGCTTAGACGGCGGGGGAGTAGGTGGTGCCGCAGATACGCAGTATTTT.

In nucleotides, the CDR3 is TGTGCCAGCAGCTTAGGGGGGCGAGAGGAGCAGTTCTTC. It codes for CASSLGGREEQFF. The gene calls are TRBV11-2 and TRBJ2-1, with D perhaps matching TRBD1 (6 bases). The V gene lost 1 base and the J gene lost 10 bases, with 11 bases spanning the gap. Germline V gives CDR1 SGHAT, CDR2 FQNNGV. The CDR3 extends over 13 amino acids.

The genes are TRBV10-1 and TRBJ2-1, with 10 bases aligning to TRBD1. The CDR3 has 16 residues. J gave up 7 bases and V 3 bases, and 9 bases lay outside the gene matches. The germline V gene has CDR1 WNHNN and CDR2 SYGVQD (reference sequence). The CDR3 reads CASSDVGTGVLNEQFF. CDR3 sequence (DNA): TGCGCCAGCAGTGACGTCGGGACAGGGGTCCTGAATGAGCAGTTCTTC.

This chain joins TRBV21-1 and TRBJ2-3; the table's D call TRBD1 went unverified against the DNA. TRBV21-1 is given as a pseudogene. The CDR3 has 14 amino acids. DNA for the CDR3: TGTGCCAGCAGCAAAGATGGGACAGTGAATACGCAGTATTTT. Its translation: CASSKDGTVNTQYF.

This chain uses TRBV7-2 with TRBJ2-1; TRBD2 agrees at 11 bases. CDR1 SGHTA and CDR2 FQGNSA come from the germline V gene. The CDR3 has 17 amino acids. The junction had 8 bases not matched to a gene; V was cut back by 1 base and J by 6 bases. CDR3: CASSLETSGSRANEQFF. CDR3 bases: TGTGCCAGCAGCTTAGAAACTAGCGGGAGTCGTGCCAATGAGCAGTTCTTC.

The V call is TRBV11-3, the J call TRBJ2-3; 11 bases fit TRBD2. This CDR3 has 16 amino acids. The germline V gene has CDR1 SGHNT and CDR2 YENEEA. Trimming removed 1 base from V and 4 bases from J; junction bases left unmatched: 4. Here the CDR3 reads CASSLVLAGEADTQYF. The CDR3 bases are TGTGCCAGCAGCTTAGTACTAGCGGGAGAGGCAGATACGCAGTATTTT.

This clone was picked up one time. The chain joins TRBV10-3 to TRBJ2-3; D not resolved. This CDR3 spans 12 amino acids. With 6 bases removed from V and 8 bases from J, the gap between germline ends came to 12 bases. The germline V gene encodes CDR1 ENHRY and CDR2 SYGVKD. The CDR3, as DNA: TGTGCCATCAGCGAAGGGCGTGTTACGCAGTATTTT. Encoded protein: CAISEGRVTQYF.

This sequence joins TRBV18 and TRBJ2-1, with D perhaps matching TRBD2 (6 bases). The germline gives CDR1 KGHSH, CDR2 LQKENI. The CDR3 is 12 amino acids. Trimming cost V 3 bases and J 10 bases, with 10 bases left between them. Here the CDR3 reads CASSPREREQFF. DNA for the CDR3: TGTGCCAGCTCACCCCGGGAGAGGGAGCAGTTCTTC.

The chain employs TRBV30 and TRBJ1-2; 9 positions agree with TRBD1. V lost 4 bases and J lost 4; bases outside the gene matches: 7. CDR3 length equals 14 residues. The germline V gene has CDR1 GTSNPN and CDR2 SVGIG (reference sequence). Written as DNA, the CDR3 is TGTGCCTGGATGGGACAGGGATTAGTCTATGGCTACACCTTC. Its translation is CAWMGQGLVYGYTF. The variable domain in full, with the rest retrieved from reference TRBV30 and TRBJ1-2, is SQTIHQWPATLVQPVGSPLSLECTVEGTSNPNLYWYRQAAGRGLQLLFYSVGIGQISSEVPQNLSASRPQDRQFILSSKKLLLSDSGFYLCAWMGQGLVYGYTFGSGTRLTVV.

This clone was recorded a few times. The chain links TRBV10-2 to TRBJ1-4; TRBD1 might be the D (6 bases). Trimming shortened V by 6 bases and J by 8 bases, and 13 bases separated the two germline ends. CDR3 length equals 13 residues. CDR1 WSHSY and CDR2 SAAADI come from the germline V gene. This chain's CDR3 is CASSPGVREKLFF. CDR3 bases: TGCGCCAGCAGCCCAGGGGTTCGAGAAAAACTGTTTTTT.

The CDR3 DNA reads as TGTGCCAGCAGCTTGGCCTCGGGACAGGGCCATAACTATGGCTACACCTTC. Its translation is CASSLASGQGHNYGYTF. This chain joins TRBV5-4 and TRBJ1-2; 9 nucleotides match TRBD1. The V gene's germline CDR1 is SGHNT and CDR2 YYREEE (reference sequence). The CDR3 is 17 amino acids. V was pared by 0 bases and J by 1 base, with 7 bases of the junction left unmatched.

This clone was counted a single time. CDR3 sequence reads: CASSQKGNVAFF. The CDR3 region has the DNA TGTGCCAGCAGTCAAAAGGGGAATGTAGCTTTCTTT. The V and J genes are TRBV6-1 and TRBJ1-1; D may be TRBD1 (5 bases). The CDR3 length is 12 residues. The germline V gene encodes CDR1 MNHNS and CDR2 SASEGT. V was shortened by 5 bases and J by 10 bases, with 14 bases between the two germline ends.

This chain links TRBV2 with TRBJ1-4; 7 bases line up with TRBD1. The CDR3 totals 15 residues. Germline V gene lookup returns CDR1 SNHLY and CDR2 FYNNEI. The V and J ends lost 6 bases and 3 bases, in that order; junction bases with no gene match: 7. CDR3 in DNA: TGTGCCAGCAGCGACAGGGCTCTAGCTAATGAAAAACTGTTTTTT. Its protein is CASSDRALANEKLFF.

The CDR3 region has the DNA TGTGCCAGCAGCCGATCAGGTGGCACCGGGGAGCTGTTTTTT. Translated, it gives CASSRSGGTGELFF. V usage is TRBV28 and J usage is TRBJ2-2; D not certain. Trimming cost V 6 bases and J 4 bases, with 12 bases left between them. The CDR3 sequence is 14 residues long. Germline loops: CDR1 MDHEN, CDR2 SYDVKM. The full variable domain, with the rest looked up from reference TRBV28 and TRBJ2-2, is DVKVTQSSRYLVKRTGEKVFLECVQDMDHENMFWYRQDPGLGLRLIYFSYDVKMKEKGDIPEGYSVSREKKERFSLILESASTNQTSMYLCASSRSGGTGELFFGEGSRLTVL.

The V call is TRBV6-5, the J call TRBJ1-1, with unresolved D. Germline CDR1 MNHEY, CDR2 SVGAGI. Trimming removed 7 bases from V and 2 bases from J, with 8 bases in between. The CDR3 is made up of 12 amino acids. The DNA of the CDR3 is TGTGCCAGCATTGGAAAAAACACTGAAGCTTTCTTT. This gives the protein CASIGKNTEAFF.

The chain uses TRBV21-1 and TRBJ1-1. TRBV21-1 is described as a pseudogene. The CDR3 runs 15 residues. This CDR3 reads CASSNPGRLNTEAFF. In nucleotides, the CDR3 is TGTGCCAGCAGCAACCCCGGACGGCTGAACACTGAAGCTTTCTTT.

The rearrangement joins TRBV7-2 to TRBJ2-7; 15 bases agree with TRBD2. This CDR3 has 16 amino acids. In germline, CDR1 is SGHTA, CDR2 FQGNSA. J gave up 5 bases and V 5 bases, and 7 bases lay outside the gene matches. For the CDR3, the DNA is TGTGCCAGCAGCCGGACTAGCGGGAGGGTGGTACACGAGCAGTACTTC. The encoded protein is CASSRTSGRVVHEQYF.

V is TRBV7-2 and J is TRBJ1-3; D is uncertain. Germline CDR1 and CDR2: SGHTA and FQGNSA. The CDR3 is 10 residues long. The ends were cut back, 2 bases at V and 14 bases at J, with 7 bases in the middle. This CDR3 is CASSLKDLYF. In DNA form, the CDR3 reads TGTGCCAGCAGCTTAAAAGACCTATATTTT.

This clone was seen only once. J is TRBJ1-3 and V is TRBV7-2; TRBD1 is a possible D gene (5 bases). Trimming cost V 3 bases and J 0 bases, with 21 bases left between them. The CDR3 extends over 19 amino acids. Per germline, CDR1 SGHTA and CDR2 FQGNSA. This CDR3 is CASSFEKGFADLSGNTIYF. Here the CDR3 DNA reads TGTGCCAGCAGCTTTGAAAAGGGGTTTGCTGACCTCTCTGGAAACACCATATATTTT. Using reference TRBV7-2 and TRBJ1-3 for the parts outside the CDR3, the full variable domain is GAGVSQSPSNKVTEKGKDVELRCDPISGHTALYWYRQSLGQGLEFLIYFQGNSAPDKSGLPSDRFSAERTGGSVSTLTIQRTQQEDSAVYLCASSFEKGFADLSGNTIYFGEGSWLTVV.